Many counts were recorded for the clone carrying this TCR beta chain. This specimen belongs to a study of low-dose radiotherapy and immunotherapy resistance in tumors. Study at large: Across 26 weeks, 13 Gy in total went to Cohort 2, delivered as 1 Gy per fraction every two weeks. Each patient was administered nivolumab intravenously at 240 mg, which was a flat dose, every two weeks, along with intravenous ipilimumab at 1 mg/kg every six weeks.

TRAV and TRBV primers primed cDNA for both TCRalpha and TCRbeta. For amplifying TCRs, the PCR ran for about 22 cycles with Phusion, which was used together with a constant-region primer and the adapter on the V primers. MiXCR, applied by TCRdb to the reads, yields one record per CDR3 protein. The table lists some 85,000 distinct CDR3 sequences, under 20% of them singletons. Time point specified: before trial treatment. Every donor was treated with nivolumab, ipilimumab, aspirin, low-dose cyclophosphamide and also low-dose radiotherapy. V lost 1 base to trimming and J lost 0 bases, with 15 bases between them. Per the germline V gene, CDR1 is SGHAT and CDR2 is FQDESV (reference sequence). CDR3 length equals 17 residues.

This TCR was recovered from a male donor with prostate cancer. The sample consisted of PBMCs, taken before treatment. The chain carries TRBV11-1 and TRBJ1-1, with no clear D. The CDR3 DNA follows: TGTGCCAGCAGCTTAGTTTCTCGAGAGACCCTGAACACTGAAGCTTTCTTT. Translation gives CASSLVSRETLNTEAFF. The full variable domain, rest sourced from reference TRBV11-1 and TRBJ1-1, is EAEVAQSPRYKITEKSQAVAFWCDPISGHATLYWYRQILGQGPELLVQFQDESVVDDSQLPKDRFSAERLKGVDSTLKIQPAELGDSAMYLCASSLVSRETLNTEAFFGQGTRLTVV.